This TCR beta chain was identified in a study of shared clonotypes between healthy human individuals. About this clone itself: The target antigen is unknown.

V lost 1 base and J lost 6, with 21 bases in between. Germline CDR1 LGHNA, CDR2 YNFKEQ. The CDR3 loop spans 18 amino acids. Study-level points and caveats: Non-shared clonotypes showed lower generation probabilities than clonotypes common to all four donors. Rarefaction revealed incomplete sorted-subset sequencing despite large depth.

Per the study methods: Filtering differed for immunoSEQ, which gave only junction sequences without quality scores. Only in-frame clones appear in the TCRdb table, and some are missing; sequencing was by immunoSEQ multiplex PCR. That table is the source of V, J and clone size, and D and trimming were worked out from the DNA. Here the sample spans approximately 120,000 clones, around 68% being singletons. CD8 memory merged CD45RO+ with CCR7-negative CD45RA+ TemRA cells. The receptor was derived from a woman aged 30 to 39 in good health. The chain joins TRBV4-2 to TRBJ1-4; no clear D. Sequencing input: memory CD8+ T cells sorted from blood. Documented subset: CD45RO+ cells pooled with CCR7-negative TemRA cells. CDR3 region: CASSQGVLQDSQDEKLFF. The CDR3 DNA sequence: TGTGCCAGCAGCCAAGGCGTTCTCCAGGATAGCCAGGATGAAAAACTGTTTTTT.